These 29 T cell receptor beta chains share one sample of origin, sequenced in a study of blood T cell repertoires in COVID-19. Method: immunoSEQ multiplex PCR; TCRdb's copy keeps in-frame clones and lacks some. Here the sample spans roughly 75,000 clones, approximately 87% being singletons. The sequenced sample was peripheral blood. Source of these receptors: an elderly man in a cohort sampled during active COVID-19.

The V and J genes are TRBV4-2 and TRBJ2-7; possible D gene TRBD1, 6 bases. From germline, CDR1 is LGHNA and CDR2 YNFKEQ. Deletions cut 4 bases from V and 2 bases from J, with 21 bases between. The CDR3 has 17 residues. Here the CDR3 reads CASSLYPPDQGTYEQYF. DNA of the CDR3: TGTGCCAGCAGCCTTTATCCGCCGGACCAGGGGACCTACGAGCAGTACTTC.

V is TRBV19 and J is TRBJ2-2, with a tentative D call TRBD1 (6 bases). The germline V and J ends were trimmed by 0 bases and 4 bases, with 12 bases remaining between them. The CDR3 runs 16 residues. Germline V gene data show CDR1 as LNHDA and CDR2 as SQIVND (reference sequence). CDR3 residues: CASSIDLGTSTGELFF. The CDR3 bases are TGTGCCAGTAGTATAGATCTAGGGACAAGCACCGGGGAGCTGTTTTTT.

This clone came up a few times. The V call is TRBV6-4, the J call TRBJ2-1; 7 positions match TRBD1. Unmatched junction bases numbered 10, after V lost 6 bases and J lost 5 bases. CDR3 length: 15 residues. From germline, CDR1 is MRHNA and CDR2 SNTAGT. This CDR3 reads CASRRGQATDNEQFF. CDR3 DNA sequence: TGTGCCAGCAGAAGAGGACAGGCCACCGACAATGAGCAGTTCTTC.

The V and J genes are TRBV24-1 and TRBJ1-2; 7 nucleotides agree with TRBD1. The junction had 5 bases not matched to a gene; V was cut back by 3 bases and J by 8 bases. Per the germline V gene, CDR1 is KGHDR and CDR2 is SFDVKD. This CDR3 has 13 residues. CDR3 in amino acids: CATSDETGSGYTF. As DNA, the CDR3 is TGTGCCACCAGTGATGAGACAGGGAGCGGCTACACCTTC.

The DNA of the CDR3 is TGTGCCAGCGGCCGAGGACAGGGGTTTGGCTACACCTTC. Protein product: CASGRGQGFGYTF. The rearrangement joins TRBV27 to TRBJ1-2, with 9 bases identical to TRBD1. CDR1 and CDR2 (germline): MNHEY, SMNVEV (reference sequence). The CDR3 is made up of 13 amino acids. V lost 8 bases, J lost 7 bases, and 8 bases stayed unmatched.

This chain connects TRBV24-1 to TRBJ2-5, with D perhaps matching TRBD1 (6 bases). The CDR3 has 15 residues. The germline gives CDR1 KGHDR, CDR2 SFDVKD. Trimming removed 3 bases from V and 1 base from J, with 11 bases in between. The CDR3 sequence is CATSDPGQSQETQYF. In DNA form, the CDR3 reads TGTGCCACCAGTGATCCAGGACAGAGCCAAGAGACCCAGTACTTC.

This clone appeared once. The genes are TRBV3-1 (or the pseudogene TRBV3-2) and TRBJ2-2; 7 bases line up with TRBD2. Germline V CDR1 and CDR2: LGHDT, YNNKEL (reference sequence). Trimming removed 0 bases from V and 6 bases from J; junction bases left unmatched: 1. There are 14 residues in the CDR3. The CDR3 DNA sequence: TGTGCCAGCAGCCAAGATGGGAGGGCCGGGGAGCTGTTTTTT. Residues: CASSQDGRAGELFF.

The CDR3, as DNA: TGTGCCAGCAGCGTTAGCGGGGGGCCCTTAGATGAGCAGTTCTTC. Protein sequence: CASSVSGGPLDEQFF. The gene calls are TRBV9 and TRBJ2-1, with 10 bases fitting TRBD2. Germline CDR1 is SGDLS and CDR2 is YYNGEE. CDR3 length: 15 amino acids. Trimming at V came to 2 bases and at J to 8 bases, leaving 7 bases not matched to a gene.

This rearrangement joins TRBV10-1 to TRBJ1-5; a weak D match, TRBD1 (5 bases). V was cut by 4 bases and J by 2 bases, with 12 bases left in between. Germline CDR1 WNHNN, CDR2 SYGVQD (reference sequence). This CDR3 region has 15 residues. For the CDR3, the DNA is TGCGCCAGCAGTGGGGGCGGGGGACGCAATCAGCCCCAGCATTTT. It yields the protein CASSGGGGRNQPQHF.

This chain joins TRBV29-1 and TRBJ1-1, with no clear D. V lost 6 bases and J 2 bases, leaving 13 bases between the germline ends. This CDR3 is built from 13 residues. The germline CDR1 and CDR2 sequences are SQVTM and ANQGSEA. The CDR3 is CSVTGVDNTEAFF. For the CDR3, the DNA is TGCAGCGTGACGGGTGTGGATAACACTGAAGCTTTCTTT.

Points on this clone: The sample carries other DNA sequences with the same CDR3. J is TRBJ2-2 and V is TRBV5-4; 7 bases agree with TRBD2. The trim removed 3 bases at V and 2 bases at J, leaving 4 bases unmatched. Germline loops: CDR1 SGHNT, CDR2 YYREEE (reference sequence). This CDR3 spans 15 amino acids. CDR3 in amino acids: CASSSGTTNTGELFF. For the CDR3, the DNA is TGTGCCAGCAGCTCCGGGACTACCAACACCGGGGAGCTGTTTTTT.

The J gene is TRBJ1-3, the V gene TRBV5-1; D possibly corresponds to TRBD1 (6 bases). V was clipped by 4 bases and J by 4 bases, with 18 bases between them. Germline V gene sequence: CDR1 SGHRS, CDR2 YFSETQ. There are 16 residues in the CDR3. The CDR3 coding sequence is TGCGCCAGCAGCCTCCAACTGGGGGCGTCGGGAAACACCATATATTTT. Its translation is CASSLQLGASGNTIYF.

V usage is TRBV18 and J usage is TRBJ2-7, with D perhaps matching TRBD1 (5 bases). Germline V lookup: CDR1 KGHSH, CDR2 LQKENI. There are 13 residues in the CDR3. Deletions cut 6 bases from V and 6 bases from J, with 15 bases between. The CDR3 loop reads CASSPRVEGEQYV. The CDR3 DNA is TGTGCCAGCTCCCCCAGGGTGGAAGGCGAGCAGTACGTC.

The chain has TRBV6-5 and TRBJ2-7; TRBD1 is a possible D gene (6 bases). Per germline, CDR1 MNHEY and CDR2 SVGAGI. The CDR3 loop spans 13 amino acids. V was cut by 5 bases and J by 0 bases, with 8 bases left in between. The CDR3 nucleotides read TGTGCCAGCAGTAAGGGACACTCCTACGAGCAGTACGTC. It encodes CASSKGHSYEQYV.

DNA for the CDR3: TGCGCCAGCAGCTTCCTATCGGGACAGGGGAATGAAAAACTGTTTTTT. It specifies CASSFLSGQGNEKLFF. This chain uses TRBV5-1 with TRBJ1-4; TRBD1 agrees at 10 bases. Germline trimming cut 2 bases from V and 5 bases from J; bases unmatched to any gene: 6. The CDR3 has 16 amino acids. CDR1 SGHRS and CDR2 YFSETQ come from the germline V gene.

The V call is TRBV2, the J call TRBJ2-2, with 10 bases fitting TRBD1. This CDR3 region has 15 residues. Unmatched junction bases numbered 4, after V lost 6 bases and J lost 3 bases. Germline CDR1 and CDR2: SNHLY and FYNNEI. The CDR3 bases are TGTGCCAGCAGCCCGACAGGGGGCGACACCGGGGAGCTGTTTTTT. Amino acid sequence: CASSPTGGDTGELFF.

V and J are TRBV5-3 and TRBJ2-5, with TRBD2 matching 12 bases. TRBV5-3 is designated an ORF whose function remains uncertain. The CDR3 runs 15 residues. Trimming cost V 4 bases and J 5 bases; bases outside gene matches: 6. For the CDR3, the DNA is TGTGCCAGAAGCACCCTAGCGGGGGGGCGGGAGACCCAGTACTTC. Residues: CARSTLAGGRETQYF.

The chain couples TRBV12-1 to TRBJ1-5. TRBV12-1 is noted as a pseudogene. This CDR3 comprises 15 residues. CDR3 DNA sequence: TGTGCCAGCAGCTTGAGTATGTACGGGAATCAGCCCCAGCATTTT. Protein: CASSLSMYGNQPQHF.

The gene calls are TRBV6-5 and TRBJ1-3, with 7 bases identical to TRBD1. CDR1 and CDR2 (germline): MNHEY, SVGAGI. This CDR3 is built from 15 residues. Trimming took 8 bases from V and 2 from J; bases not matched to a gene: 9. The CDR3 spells CASGDTGVTGNTIYF. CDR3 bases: TGTGCCAGCGGGGACACAGGGGTCACTGGAAACACCATATATTTT.

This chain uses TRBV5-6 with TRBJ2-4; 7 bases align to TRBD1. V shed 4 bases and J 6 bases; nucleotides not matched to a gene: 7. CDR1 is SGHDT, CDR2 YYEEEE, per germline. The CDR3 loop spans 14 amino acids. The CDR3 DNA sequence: TGTGCCAGCAGCGTCGGCGGACAGGCAAACATTCAGTACTTC. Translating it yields CASSVGGQANIQYF.

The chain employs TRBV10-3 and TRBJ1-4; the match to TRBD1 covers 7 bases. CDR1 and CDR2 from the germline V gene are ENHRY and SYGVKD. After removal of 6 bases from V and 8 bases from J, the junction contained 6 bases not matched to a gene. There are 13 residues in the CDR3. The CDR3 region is CAIRETGNEKLFF. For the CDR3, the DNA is TGTGCCATCAGGGAGACAGGGAACGAAAAACTGTTTTTT.

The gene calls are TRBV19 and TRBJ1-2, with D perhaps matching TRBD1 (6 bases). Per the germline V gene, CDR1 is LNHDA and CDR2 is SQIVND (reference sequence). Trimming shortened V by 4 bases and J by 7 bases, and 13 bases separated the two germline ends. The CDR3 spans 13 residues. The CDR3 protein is CASSTDYRAGYTF. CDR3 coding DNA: TGTGCCAGTAGTACCGATTACAGGGCTGGCTACACCTTC.

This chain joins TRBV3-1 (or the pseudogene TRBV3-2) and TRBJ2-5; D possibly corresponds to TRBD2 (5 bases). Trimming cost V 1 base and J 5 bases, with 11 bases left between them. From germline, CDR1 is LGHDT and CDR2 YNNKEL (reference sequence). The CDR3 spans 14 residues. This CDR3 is CASSQVAGEETQYF. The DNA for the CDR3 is TGTGCCAGCAGCCAAGTCGCGGGCGAGGAGACCCAGTACTTC.

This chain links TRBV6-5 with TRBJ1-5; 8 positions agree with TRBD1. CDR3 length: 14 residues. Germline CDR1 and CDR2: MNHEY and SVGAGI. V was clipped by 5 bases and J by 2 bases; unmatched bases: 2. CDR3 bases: TGTGCCAGCAGTCCGGACAGGGGCAATCAGCCCCAGCATTTT. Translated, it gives CASSPDRGNQPQHF.

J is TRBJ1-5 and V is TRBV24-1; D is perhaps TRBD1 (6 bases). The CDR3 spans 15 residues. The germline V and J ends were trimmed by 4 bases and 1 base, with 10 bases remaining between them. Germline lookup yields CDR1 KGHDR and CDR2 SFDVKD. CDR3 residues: CATSEGGGSNQPQHF. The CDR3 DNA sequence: TGTGCCACCAGTGAGGGAGGGGGGAGCAATCAGCCCCAGCATTTT.

CDR3 loop: CSVRTGGTEAFF. The CDR3 DNA is TGCAGCGTTAGAACAGGGGGGACTGAAGCTTTCTTT. V gene TRBV29-1 combines with J gene TRBJ1-1, with TRBD1 matching 8 bases. Germline lookup yields CDR1 SQVTM and CDR2 ANQGSEA. V dropped 5 bases and J dropped 5; count of bases not matched to a gene: 4. The CDR3 has 12 residues.

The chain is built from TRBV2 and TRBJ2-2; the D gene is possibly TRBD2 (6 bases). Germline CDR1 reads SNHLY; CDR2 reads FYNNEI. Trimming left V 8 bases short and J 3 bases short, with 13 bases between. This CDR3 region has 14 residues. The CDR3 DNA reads TGTGCCAGCCACTGGGAGGCGGACACCGGGGAGCTGTTTTTT. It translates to CASHWEADTGELFF.

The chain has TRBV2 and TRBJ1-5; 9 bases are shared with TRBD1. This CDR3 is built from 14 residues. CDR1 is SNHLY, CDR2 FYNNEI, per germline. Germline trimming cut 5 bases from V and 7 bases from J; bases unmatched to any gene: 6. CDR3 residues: CASSRDRAGQPQHF. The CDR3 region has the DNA TGTGCCAGCAGTCGGGACAGGGCCGGGCAGCCCCAGCATTTT.

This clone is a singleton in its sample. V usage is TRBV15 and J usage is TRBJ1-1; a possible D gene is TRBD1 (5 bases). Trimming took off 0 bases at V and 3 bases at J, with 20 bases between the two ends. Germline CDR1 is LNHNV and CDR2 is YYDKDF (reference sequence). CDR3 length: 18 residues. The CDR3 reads CATSRDLGGGGRDTEAFF. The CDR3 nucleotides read TGTGCCACCAGCAGAGATCTCGGAGGTGGGGGGAGGGACACTGAAGCTTTCTTT.